The rows below give T cell receptor beta chains drawn from one sample of a study of blood T cell repertoires in COVID-19. Libraries were prepared by immunoSEQ multiplex PCR; TCRdb keeps only in-frame clonotypes and omits some of them. The profile shows 80,000 to 100,000 clones, around 86% of them singletons. Source material: peripheral blood. Receptors were obtained from a man aged 45-65 years with acute or convalescent COVID-19. CDR3s include the opening cysteine and the closing phenylalanine or tryptophan. Size is stated for part of the rows, as once, few or many counts, or as a class when the clone is expanded.

>TRBV18|TRBJ1-1|.
CASTLSEVGGPTEAFF
>TRBV5-6|TRBJ2-2|.
CASSLAVAGNTGELFF
>TRBV2|TRBJ2-5|.
CASREGTGASETQYF
>TRBV4-1|TRBJ2-3|.
CASTKTPLESSGRVDTQYF
>TRBV5-1|TRBJ1-6|few
CASSDRQGVGSPLHF
>TRBV19|TRBJ2-7|.
CASSPGLFVEQYF
>TRBV5-1|TRBJ2-7|.
CASSLNSGSDYEQYF
>TRBV7-2|TRBJ2-5|.
CASSFVASGTETQYF
>TRBV3-1/TRBV3-2|TRBJ1-4|.
CASSQEGGGRIFF
>TRBV6-5|TRBJ1-1|.
CARFGQGKTEAFF
>TRBV18|TRBJ1-1|.
CASSLDRANTEAFF
>TRBV6-1|TRBJ1-5|.
CASSEFMVRGLSNQPQHF